This is a list of T cell receptor beta chains from one sample in a study of early T cells in non-severe SARS-CoV-2 infection. A single record per CDR3 protein comes from TCRdb applying MiXCR to the 5' RACE reads. The repertoire holds tens of thousands of distinct CDR3 sequences, less than 20% seen once, with approximately 12% in the top ten. The sample consisted of whole blood. Receptors originate from an adult who was a healthcare worker with PCR-confirmed SARS-CoV-2 infection or an uninfected control (not recorded which). Each CDR3 is given with its conserved first and last residue. The D gene is left open where the match is weak. The size entry is marked missing in some rows and otherwise reads once, few, many or a size class.

D gene: NA
clone size: NA
J gene: TRBJ2-7
V gene: TRBV4-3
CDR3 protein: CASSQSRGGYEQYF
CDR3 DNA: TGCGCCAGCAGCCAGAGCAGGGGGGGCTACGAGCAGTACTTC

D gene: NA
clone size: NA
J gene: TRBJ1-1
V gene: TRBV7-9
CDR3 protein: CASSFRPTKGNTEAFF
CDR3 DNA: TGTGCCAGCAGCTTTAGGCCAACGAAGGGGAACACTGAAGCTTTCTTT

D gene: NA
clone size: NA
J gene: TRBJ2-1
V gene: TRBV29-1
CDR3 protein: CSSAQTAEGEQFF
CDR3 DNA: TGCAGCTCCGCCCAGACAGCTGAAGGTGAGCAGTTCTTC

D gene: NA
clone size: once
J gene: TRBJ2-1
V gene: TRBV11-2
CDR3 protein: CASSLHGGSHNEQFF
CDR3 DNA: TGTGCCAGCAGCCTCCATGGGGGGTCCCACAATGAGCAGTTCTTC

D gene: NA
clone size: NA
J gene: TRBJ2-2
V gene: TRBV29-1
CDR3 protein: CSVRQVTGELFF
CDR3 DNA: TGCAGCGTGAGACAGGTCACCGGGGAGCTGTTTTTT

D gene: NA
clone size: NA
J gene: TRBJ2-1
V gene: TRBV7-9
CDR3 protein: CASTALSNEQFF
CDR3 DNA: TGTGCCAGCACCGCCTTGAGCAATGAGCAGTTCTTC

D gene: TRBD2
clone size: NA
J gene: TRBJ2-1
V gene: TRBV6-2/TRBV6-3
CDR3 protein: CASARTSGRALTTNEQFF
CDR3 DNA: TGTGCCAGCGCCAGGACTAGCGGGAGGGCTTTGACTACAAATGAGCAGTTCTTC

D gene: NA
clone size: many
J gene: TRBJ2-2
V gene: TRBV27
CDR3 protein: CASSLVNTGELFF
CDR3 DNA: TGTGCCAGCAGTTTAGTGAACACCGGGGAGCTGTTTTTT

D gene: TRBD2
clone size: NA
J gene: TRBJ2-1
V gene: TRBV6-5
CDR3 protein: CASSVTSGGPRAQFF
CDR3 DNA: TGTGCCAGCAGTGTGACTAGCGGGGGGCCCAGGGCCCAGTTCTTC

D gene: TRBD1
clone size: few
J gene: TRBJ1-1
V gene: TRBV6-2/TRBV6-3
CDR3 protein: CASSPGGEHTEAFF
CDR3 DNA: TGTGCCAGCAGCCCAGGGGGCGAGCACACTGAAGCTTTCTTT

D gene: NA
clone size: NA
J gene: TRBJ2-7
V gene: TRBV4-2
CDR3 protein: CASSQFLNYEQYF
CDR3 DNA: TGTGCCAGCAGCCAATTCCTTAACTACGAGCAGTACTTC

D gene: NA
clone size: NA
J gene: TRBJ2-5
V gene: TRBV24-1
CDR3 protein: CAVGERGGQETQYF
CDR3 DNA: TGTGCCGTCGGCGAGAGGGGCGGACAAGAGACCCAGTACTTC